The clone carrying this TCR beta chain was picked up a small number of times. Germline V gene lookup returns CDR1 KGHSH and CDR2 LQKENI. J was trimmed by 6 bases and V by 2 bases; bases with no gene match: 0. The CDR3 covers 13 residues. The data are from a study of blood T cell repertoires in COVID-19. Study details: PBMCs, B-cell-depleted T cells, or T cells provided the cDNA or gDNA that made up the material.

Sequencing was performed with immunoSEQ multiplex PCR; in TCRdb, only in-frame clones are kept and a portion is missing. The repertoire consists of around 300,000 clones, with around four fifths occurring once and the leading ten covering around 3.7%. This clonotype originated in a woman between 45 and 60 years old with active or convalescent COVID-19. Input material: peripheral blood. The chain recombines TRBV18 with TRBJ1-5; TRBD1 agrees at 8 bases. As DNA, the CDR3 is TGTGCCAGCTCACCAACAGGGGGTCAGCCCCAGCATTTT. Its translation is CASSPTGGQPQHF.